A single sample gave rise to the 15 T cell receptor beta chains below, sequenced in a study of cytomegalovirus exposure and HLA in healthy donors. Vbeta (60) and Jbeta (13) primers were used in the PCR. Clones were read by immunoSEQ multiplex PCR, and TCRdb kept only the in-frame ones, dropping some. The sample contains more than 95,000 clones, roughly 72% of which appear only once. Sequencing used PBMCs. These receptor sequences come from a young woman in good health and CMV-seropositive.

The rearrangement links TRBV19 to TRBJ2-3; 10 bases are shared with TRBD2. The CDR3 consists of 14 residues. Germline loops: CDR1 LNHDA, CDR2 SQIVND (reference sequence). Trimming cost V 6 bases and J 1 base; bases outside gene matches: 1. CDR3 residues: CASRLAGGTDTQYF. DNA of the CDR3: TGTGCCAGTAGGCTAGCGGGGGGCACAGATACGCAGTATTTT.

The gene calls are TRBV19 and TRBJ1-4; D perhaps matches TRBD1 (5 bases). With 8 bases removed from V and 8 bases from J, the gap between germline ends came to 21 bases. The CDR3 extends over 15 amino acids. Per germline, CDR1 LNHDA and CDR2 SQIVND (reference sequence). CDR3 amino acids: CASAAWGGRGEKLFF. Written as DNA, the CDR3 is TGTGCCAGTGCCGCTTGGGGCGGAAGGGGCGAAAAACTGTTTTTT.

This clone was detected a few times. The gene calls are TRBV5-1 and TRBJ2-7, with 9 bases matching TRBD2. Losses at the gene ends were 4 bases for V and 1 base for J; bases not matched to a gene: 6. CDR3 size: 15 residues. Germline values: CDR1 SGHRS, CDR2 YFSETQ. CDR3 protein: CASSQPGLASYEQYF. CDR3 bases: TGCGCCAGCAGCCAACCGGGACTAGCATCCTACGAGCAGTACTTC.

J is TRBJ2-4 and V is TRBV28, with TRBD2 identical over 13 bases. The CDR3 sequence is 16 residues long. Losses at the gene ends were 6 bases for V and 7 bases for J; bases not matched to a gene: 9. Germline V lookup: CDR1 MDHEN, CDR2 SYDVKM. CDR3 region: CASRGTSGNSLNIQYF. CDR3 nucleotides: TGTGCCAGCAGGGGGACTAGCGGGAACTCCCTGAACATTCAGTACTTC.

V and J are TRBV28 and TRBJ2-2; D remains ambiguous. The CDR3 loop spans 16 amino acids. Germline assignment: CDR1 MDHEN and CDR2 SYDVKM. V dropped 6 bases and J dropped 4 bases, with 18 bases sitting between them. This CDR3 reads CASSSSPRGPTGELFF. CDR3 bases: TGTGCCAGCAGCTCCAGCCCGCGTGGGCCCACCGGGGAGCTGTTTTTT.

The chain has TRBV5-4 and TRBJ2-1; 8 positions agree with TRBD2. The V and J ends lost 0 bases and 5 bases, in that order; junction bases with no gene match: 7. The CDR3 runs to 16 residues. CDR1 is SGHNT, CDR2 YYREEE, per germline (reference sequence). The CDR3 DNA is TGTGCCAGCAGCTTGGTGGGGGCGGGGGGCAACAATGAGCAGTTCTTC. Its translation: CASSLVGAGGNNEQFF.

This chain links TRBV7-6 with TRBJ2-1; D gene uncertain. The V end lost 6 bases, the J end lost 4 bases, and 10 bases lay between the germline ends. The CDR3 length is 13 residues. Looked up from germline, CDR1 is SGHVS and CDR2 is FNYEAQ. The CDR3 nucleotides read TGTGCCAGCAGTGTTGGGCCATACAATGAGCAGTTCTTC. Its protein product is CASSVGPYNEQFF. Supplemented by reference TRBV7-6 and TRBJ2-1, the full variable domain reads GAGVSQSPRYKVTKRGQDVALRCDPISGHVSLYWYRQALGQGPEFLTYFNYEAQQDKSGLPNDRFSAERPEGSISTLTIQRTEQRDSAMYRCASSVGPYNEQFFGPGTRLTVL.

J is TRBJ1-1 and V is TRBV15, with 9 bases aligning to TRBD1. The CDR3 loop spans 18 amino acids. V trimming: 5 bases; J trimming: 6 bases; junction bases outside the gene matches: 19. Germline values: CDR1 LNHNV, CDR2 YYDKDF (reference sequence). The CDR3 DNA follows: TGTGCCACCAGCTCCCACCCCGAAGCCGGGACAGGGATTTCTGAAGCTTTCTTT. Protein sequence: CATSSHPEAGTGISEAFF.

For the CDR3, the DNA is TGTGCCAGCAGTGCAGGAATAATGAACACTGAAGCTTTCTTT. Protein sequence: CASSAGIMNTEAFF. The chain recombines TRBV9 with TRBJ1-1; D remains unclear. V lost 5 bases and J 0 bases, leaving 11 bases between the germline ends. This CDR3 has 14 amino acids. Germline assignment: CDR1 SGDLS and CDR2 YYNGEE.

This chain uses TRBV5-6 with TRBJ2-2; TRBD2 matches 7 bases. Germline V gene data show CDR1 as SGHDT and CDR2 as YYEEEE. Trimming removed 0 bases from V and 3 bases from J; junction bases left unmatched: 5. The CDR3 contains 16 residues. CDR3 sequence (DNA): TGTGCCAGCAGCTTGGTGGCGGGAGCGGACACCGGGGAGCTGTTTTTT. This sequence encodes CASSLVAGADTGELFF.

This clone came up once. This chain joins TRBV28 and TRBJ1-5; D is uncertain. CDR1 is MDHEN and CDR2 is SYDVKM in the germline V gene. V lost 9 bases and J lost 4, with 10 bases in between. The CDR3 covers 12 residues. CDR3 bases: TGTGCCAGTCGGAGGAAAAATCAGCCCCAGCATTTT. As protein: CASRRKNQPQHF.

This chain joins TRBV7-8 and TRBJ1-5, with D uncertain. This CDR3 spans 15 amino acids. Deletions cut 0 bases from V and 2 bases from J, with 8 bases between. Germline CDR1 is SGHVS and CDR2 is FQNEAQ. Here the CDR3 reads CASSLALAGNQPQHF. CDR3 in DNA: TGTGCCAGCAGCTTAGCGCTTGCAGGCAATCAGCCCCAGCATTTT.

The CDR3 reads CAWQKGGGNQPQHF. The CDR3 DNA reads as TGTGCCTGGCAAAAAGGGGGCGGCAATCAGCCCCAGCATTTT. The chain links TRBV30 to TRBJ1-5; 7 positions agree with TRBD1. The CDR3 contains 14 residues. The V segment lost 5 bases and the J segment 2 bases; nucleotides outside the gene matches: 6. Per the germline V gene, CDR1 is GTSNPN and CDR2 is SVGIG (reference sequence).

This clone was recorded many times. The chain joins TRBV14 to TRBJ2-1; 7 bases agree with TRBD2. This CDR3 region has 16 residues. Germline V gene data show CDR1 as SGHDN and CDR2 as FVKESK. Losses at the gene ends were 2 bases for V and 7 bases for J; bases not matched to a gene: 11. The CDR3 region is CASSQPASGKTNEQFF. The DNA for the CDR3 is TGTGCCAGCAGCCAACCAGCGAGCGGGAAAACTAATGAGCAGTTCTTC.

In nucleotides, the CDR3 is TGTGCCCTGAGGGGGACGAACTCCTACGAGCAGTACTTC. Translated, it gives CALRGTNSYEQYF. This chain uses TRBV2 with TRBJ2-7; tentative D call: TRBD1 (6 bases). Germline V gene data show CDR1 as SNHLY and CDR2 as FYNNEI. With 11 bases removed from V and 0 bases from J, the gap between germline ends came to 14 bases. The CDR3 runs to 13 residues.